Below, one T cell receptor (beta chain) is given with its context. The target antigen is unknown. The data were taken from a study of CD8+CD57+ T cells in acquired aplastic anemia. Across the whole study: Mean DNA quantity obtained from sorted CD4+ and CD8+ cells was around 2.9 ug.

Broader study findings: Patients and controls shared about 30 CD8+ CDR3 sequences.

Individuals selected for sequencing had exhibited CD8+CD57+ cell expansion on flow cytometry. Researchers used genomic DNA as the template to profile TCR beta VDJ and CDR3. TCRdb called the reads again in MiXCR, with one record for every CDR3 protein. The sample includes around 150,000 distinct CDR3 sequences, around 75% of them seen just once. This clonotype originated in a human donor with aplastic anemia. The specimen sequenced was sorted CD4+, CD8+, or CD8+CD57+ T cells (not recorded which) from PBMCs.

The CDR3 loop reads CASSENYTGELFF. The CDR3 bases are TGTGCCAGCAGCGAGAACTACACCGGGGAGCTGTTTTTT. The chain joins TRBV7-2 to TRBJ2-2, with unresolved D. V shed 5 bases and J shed 3 bases, with 7 bases lying between them. There are 13 residues in the CDR3. Germline CDR1 SGHTA, CDR2 FQGNSA.